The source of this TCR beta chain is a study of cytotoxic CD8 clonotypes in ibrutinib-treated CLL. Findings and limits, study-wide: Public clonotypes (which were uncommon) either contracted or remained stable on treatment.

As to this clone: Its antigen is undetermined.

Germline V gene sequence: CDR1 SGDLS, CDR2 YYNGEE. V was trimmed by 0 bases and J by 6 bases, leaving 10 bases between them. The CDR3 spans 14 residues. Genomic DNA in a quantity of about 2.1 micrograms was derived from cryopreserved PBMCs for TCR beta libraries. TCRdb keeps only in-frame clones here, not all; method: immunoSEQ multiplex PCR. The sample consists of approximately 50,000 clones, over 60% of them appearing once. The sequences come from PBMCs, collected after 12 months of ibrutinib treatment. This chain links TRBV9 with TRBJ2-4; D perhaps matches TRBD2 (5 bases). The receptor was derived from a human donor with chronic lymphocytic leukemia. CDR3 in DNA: TGTGCCAGCAGCGTAGGAGGTCGGGGAAACATTCAGTACTTC. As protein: CASSVGGRGNIQYF.